A selection of T cell receptor beta chains follows, all from one sample in a study of shared clonotypes between healthy human individuals. Profiled with immunoSEQ multiplex PCR; TCRdb holds only in-frame clones, not every one. The table shows roughly 2,000,000 clones, with 90% to 95% occurring only once. Source material: naive CD8+ T cells from PBMCs. Receptor source: a man aged 18 to 29 in good health. Some clones in this sample may be carry-over from other donors' samples. The CDR3 runs from the conserved cysteine through the conserved F or W. D genes are given only for firm matches. Some rows have no size entry. The others give once, few or many, or a class for an expanded clone.

D: TRBD2
size: NA
length: 17
J: TRBJ2-7
V: TRBV7-6
CDR3: CASSPDVGTSSPLEQYF
DNA: TGTGCCAGCAGCCCCGACGTGGGGACTAGCTCCCCTCTCGAGCAGTACTTC

D: TRBD1
size: NA
length: 14
J: TRBJ2-7
V: TRBV13
CDR3: CASSSGQGSYEQYF
DNA: TGTGCCAGCAGCTCCGGACAGGGATCCTACGAGCAGTACTTC

D: NA
size: NA
length: 15
J: TRBJ2-5
V: TRBV9
CDR3: CASSVGSGTGKTQYF
DNA: TGTGCCAGCAGCGTAGGGTCGGGGACGGGGAAGACCCAGTACTTC

D: NA
size: NA
length: 16
J: TRBJ1-2
V: TRBV7-9
CDR3: CASSLGGWGRNYGYTF
DNA: TGTGCCAGCAGCTTAGGTGGGTGGGGCAGAAACTATGGCTACACCTTC

D: NA
size: NA
length: 14
J: TRBJ2-3
V: TRBV7-3
CDR3: CASSPQGSTDTQYF
DNA: TGTGCCAGCAGCCCCCAAGGAAGCACAGATACGCAGTATTTT

D: NA
size: NA
length: 13
J: TRBJ2-7
V: TRBV6-5
CDR3: CASSYSESYEQYF
DNA: TGTGCCAGCAGTTACAGTGAGTCCTACGAGCAGTACTTC

D: NA
size: NA
length: 13
J: TRBJ1-5
V: TRBV6-1
CDR3: CASSPGGNQPQHF
DNA: TGTGCCAGCAGCCCGGGGGGGAATCAGCCCCAGCATTTT

D: TRBD2
size: NA
length: 15
J: TRBJ2-5
V: TRBV30
CDR3: CAWSASGRWIETQYF
DNA: TGTGCCTGGAGTGCTAGCGGGAGATGGATAGAGACCCAGTACTTC

D: NA
size: NA
length: 13
J: TRBJ1-1
V: TRBV7-8
CDR3: CASRGQANTEAFF
DNA: TGTGCCAGCAGGGGGCAGGCGAACACTGAAGCTTTCTTT

D: TRBD1
size: NA
length: 16
J: TRBJ1-1
V: TRBV7-6
CDR3: CASSLGYRGRRTEAFF
DNA: TGTGCCAGCAGCTTAGGATACAGGGGGCGTCGTACTGAAGCTTTCTTT

D: TRBD2
size: NA
length: 15
J: TRBJ2-7
V: TRBV4-1
CDR3: CASSQLSGRAAEQYF
DNA: TGCGCCAGCAGCCAACTTAGCGGGAGGGCCGCCGAGCAGTACTTC

D: NA
size: once
length: 14
J: TRBJ2-3
V: TRBV2
CDR3: CASSENLRPDTQYF
DNA: TGTGCCAGCAGTGAGAACCTTAGGCCAGATACGCAGTATTTT

D: NA
size: NA
length: 15
J: TRBJ1-4
V: TRBV19
CDR3: CASSLDGRGGEKLFF
DNA: TGTGCCAGTAGCTTAGACGGCCGGGGGGGTGAAAAACTGTTTTTT

D: TRBD2
size: NA
length: 15
J: TRBJ2-7
V: TRBV6-5
CDR3: CASSSALAGGSGQYF
DNA: TGTGCCAGCAGTTCGGCACTAGCGGGAGGGAGTGGGCAGTACTTC

D: NA
size: NA
length: 16
J: TRBJ2-7
V: TRBV5-1
CDR3: CASSLVGIGRSYEQYF
DNA: TGCGCCAGCAGCTTGGTCGGAATCGGCAGGTCCTACGAGCAGTACTTC

D: TRBD2
size: NA
length: 15
J: TRBJ2-1
V: TRBV28
CDR3: CASTPSGFSYNEQFF
DNA: TGTGCCAGCACCCCTAGCGGCTTCTCCTACAATGAGCAGTTCTTC

D: TRBD2
size: NA
length: 17
J: TRBJ2-3
V: TRBV28
CDR3: CASSPGLAGDSTDTQYF
DNA: TGTGCCAGCAGTCCTGGACTAGCGGGAGACAGCACAGATACGCAGTATTTT

D: TRBD2
size: NA
length: 16
J: TRBJ2-1
V: TRBV9
CDR3: CASSVGGGRAYNEQFF
DNA: TGTGCCAGCAGCGTAGGGGGCGGGAGGGCTTACAATGAGCAGTTCTTC

D: TRBD1
size: NA
length: 14
J: TRBJ2-1
V: TRBV9
CDR3: CASSVVAGGDEQFF
DNA: TGTGCCAGCAGCGTAGTGGCAGGGGGTGATGAGCAGTTCTTC

D: NA
size: NA
length: 13
J: TRBJ2-7
V: TRBV28
CDR3: CTSSLQINYEQYF
DNA: TGTACCAGCAGTTTGCAGATAAACTACGAGCAGTACTTC